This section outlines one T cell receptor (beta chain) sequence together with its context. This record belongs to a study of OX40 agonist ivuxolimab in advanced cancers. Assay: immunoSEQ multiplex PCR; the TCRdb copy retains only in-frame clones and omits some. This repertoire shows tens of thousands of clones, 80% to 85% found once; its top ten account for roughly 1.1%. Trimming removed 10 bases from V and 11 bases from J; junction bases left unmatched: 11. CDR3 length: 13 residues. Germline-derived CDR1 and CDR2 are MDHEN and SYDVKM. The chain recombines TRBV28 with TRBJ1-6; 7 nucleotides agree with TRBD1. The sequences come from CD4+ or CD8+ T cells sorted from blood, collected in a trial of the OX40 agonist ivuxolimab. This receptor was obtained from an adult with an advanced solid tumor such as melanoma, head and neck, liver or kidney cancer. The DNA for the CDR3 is TGTGCCACCCAGTTTACGGGACAGACACCCCTCCACTTT. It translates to CATQFTGQTPLHF.